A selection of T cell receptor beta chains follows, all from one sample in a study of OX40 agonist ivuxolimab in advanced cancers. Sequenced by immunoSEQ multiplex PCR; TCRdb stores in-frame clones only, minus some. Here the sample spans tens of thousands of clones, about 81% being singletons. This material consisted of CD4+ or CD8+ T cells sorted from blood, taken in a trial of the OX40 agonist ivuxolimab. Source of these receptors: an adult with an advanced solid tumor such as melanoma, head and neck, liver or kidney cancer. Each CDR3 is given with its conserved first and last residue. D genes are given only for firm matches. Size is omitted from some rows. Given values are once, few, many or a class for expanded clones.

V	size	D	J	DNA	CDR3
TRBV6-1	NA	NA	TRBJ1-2	TGTGCCAGCAGCCCAAGGGGGAGCTATGGCTACACCTTC	CASSPRGSYGYTF
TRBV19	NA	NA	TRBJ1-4	TGTGCCAGTAGTATTGGCAGGGGCGCTGAAAAACTGTTTTTT	CASSIGRGAEKLFF
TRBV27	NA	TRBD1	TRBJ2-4	TGTGCCAGCAGTTCCACAGGGGTGCGAAACATTCAGTACTTC	CASSSTGVRNIQYF
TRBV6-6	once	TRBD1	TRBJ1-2	TGTGCCAGCAGTTACGGGACAGGGAACTATGGCTACACCTTC	CASSYGTGNYGYTF
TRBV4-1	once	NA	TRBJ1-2	TGCGCCAGCAGCCAAGTCTCTCTCGGTAACAACTATGGCTACACCTTC	CASSQVSLGNNYGYTF
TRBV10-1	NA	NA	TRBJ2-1	TGCGCCAGCAGTGGTTTCCGTAGGGGGGAGCAGTTCTTC	CASSGFRRGEQFF
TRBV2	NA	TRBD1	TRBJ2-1	TGTGCCAGCAGTGGGGAGACAGGGTCCTACAATGAGCAGTTCTTC	CASSGETGSYNEQFF
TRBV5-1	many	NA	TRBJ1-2	TGCGCCAGCAGCACGGGCTATGGCTACACCTTC	CASSTGYGYTF
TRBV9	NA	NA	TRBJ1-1	TGTGCCAGCAGCCCCCGCCCGGGGGGAAACACTGAAGCTTTCTTT	CASSPRPGGNTEAFF
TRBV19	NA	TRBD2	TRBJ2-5	TGTGCCAGTCGATTTAGCGGGGGGGCCGGGGAGACCCAGTACTTC	CASRFSGGAGETQYF